This T cell receptor beta chain stems from a study of blood T cells in healthy people across ages (dated by TCRdb to the mid-2010s). In terms of the full investigation: In model experiments, template switching captured roughly one uniquely barcoded TCR beta cDNA molecule for every two T cells. To track age-related changes in TCR beta repertoire diversity, the study relied on deep sequencing normalized with unique cDNA molecular identifiers. Donors were grouped into four age groups: young (average about 15 years), middle-aged (approximately 41), aged (62) and long-lived (around 80). For two donors (one aged 18 to 30 and one aged 80 or older), the study analyzed two additional independent replicas of 1 million unique cDNA reads from the same blood draw.

The roughly 38 donors, aged roughly 6 to 100 years, were systemically healthy Caucasian individuals from Russia. About 9.6 milliliters of peripheral blood were collected from each donor into EDTA-treated Vacutainer tubes. Ficoll-Paque density-gradient centrifugation was used to isolate PBMCs, with at least 7 million per sample. Trizol reagent was used to extract total RNA from PBMCs, with at least 6 micrograms per sample. The percentages of naive CD45RAhigh/CD27high T cells were determined by flow cytometry on a PBMC aliquot from every donor. Library generation was performed with 5' RACE. The sequencer listed for this sample is Illumina HiSeq 2500. A second PCR of 7 to 11 cycles was run with a J-beta primer mix and a sample-barcoded 5' primer. Each TCR beta cDNA molecule received a unique molecular identifier from a template-switch 5' adaptor carrying 12 random nucleotides. At least 3 million CDR3-containing paired-end reads were obtained from each sample. The Mint cDNA synthesis kit, primed by a TRBC-specific oligonucleotide, was used to synthesize first-strand cDNA from all RNA. Following uracil-DNA glycosylase treatment, all cDNA underwent a first 18-cycle PCR with the universal primers M1SS and BC2_uni_R. Concerning the study's data processing: For normalization, 1 million high-quality reads, each with a distinct molecular identifier, were randomly selected from each sample. Reads with shared molecular identifiers were discarded instead of being binned into consensus sequences. MiTCR, set to a Q25 quality threshold and the strictest error-elimination algorithm, was used for CDR3 identification, clonotype clustering and error correction. A nonparametric unseen species model with Euler transformation was used to estimate a lower bound on total TCR beta diversity. In-frame beta chains were kept once TCRdb had trimmed the public reads at Q25 with fastp and called clones with MiXCR. A single entry per CDR3 protein holds the most common genes and DNA from its merged rows. In this record, the V and J calls reflect TCRdb's handling and not the investigators' own analysis. The sample records 750,000 to 1,000,000 distinct CDR3 sequences, 25% to 30% of which are singletons. Clones ranked in the top ten supply about 10% of the sample.

As concerns this clonotype: Which antigen it targets is not known. A read error is possible here, since a much larger clone lies one base away.

Paper-wide results and their limitations: Compared with the aged group, more naive CD4+ T cells, fewer expanded clones and increased TCR diversity were shown by the long-lived group, suggesting age selection. Since profiling was done on bulk unsorted PBMCs, naive and antigen-experienced compartments could not be conclusively compared. Estimates of total diversity based on one million sequenced T cells were regarded as lower bounds and as underestimates. Because donor CMV infection status was unknown, age-related changes in expanded clonotypes were potentially confounded. As age increased, observed TCR beta diversity per million T cells dropped in a roughly linear way, and a significant reduction was already evident by age around 41. There was a strong correlation between observed TCR beta diversity and the percentage of naive T cells measured by flow cytometry.

V lost 3 bases and J lost 10 bases; the stretch between them is 7 bases long. The CDR3, cysteine through phenylalanine, is 11 amino acids long. The DNA shown is the 33-base CDR3, in frame from base 1. From a lookup of the germline V gene (reference sequence), CDR1 and CDR2 are LGHDT and YNNKEL. This sample was shared with a second study, whose subject was T cells of mothers and their children. From the second report: Donors were nine systemically healthy Caucasian individuals: three mothers and their six children. cDNA synthesis consumed the entire amount of extracted RNA, loaded at roughly 1.5 ug RNA in each 15 ul reaction. In the second PCR, the M1S primer added sample barcodes and 2-4 random nucleotides. Over 8.5 million TCR beta CDR3 reads were obtained for each mother, and 2.5 million to 3 million reads were obtained for each child. Thymic selection similarly shapes TCR recombination output in related and unrelated pairs, with minor effect from inherited differences. Normalized repertoire overlap in related mother-child pairs was always slightly higher than in unrelated mother-child pairs, but the difference was never significant. No persistent microchimeric T cell clones were found, with a detection sensitivity of roughly 99 clones per million clonotypes. In the study, deep NGS was used to compare the TCR beta repertoires of mothers and children, and features distinguishing related mother-child pairs from unrelated individuals were sought. Mothers averaged about 40 +/- 4 years of age and children averaged about 10 +/- 4 years. After adapter ligation with NEBNext reagents, the libraries were sequenced on Illumina HiSeq 2000 with 100+100 nt paired-end reads. To avoid cross-contamination, the mother libraries and the child libraries were prepared a month apart and sequenced in separate runs. Between roughly 500,000 and 2,100,000 distinct TCR beta clonotypes were identified per donor. Naive TCR beta clonotypes were estimated from low-frequency clonotypes matched to each donor's FACS-determined naive share, without sorting.

Sample: blood. The rearrangement joined TRBV3-1 to TRBJ2-1, with the D gene call left open. The receptor was isolated from a woman aged 40 to 49 in good health. CDR3 region: CASSHLREQFF. The DNA sequence is given as TGTGCCAGCAGCCATTTGAGGGAGCAGTTCTTC.